The T cell receptor beta chain described here comes from a study of blood T cell repertoires in COVID-19. Study background: Cohort 3 recovery required two negative PCRs, clearance, or symptom resolution.

Grouping used clinical history reported by participants in a survey and questionnaire. Profiling relied on immunoSEQ multiplex PCR, and the TCRdb table lists in-frame clones only, not all of them. This table has fewer than 250,000 clones, roughly 84% appearing once. The clonotype was recovered from a man aged 25 to 40 in a cohort exposed to, infected with or recovered from COVID-19 (not recorded which). Specimen: PBMCs or T cells enriched from blood (not recorded which).

The CDR3 protein is CASSGTSGYQETQYF. CDR3 nucleotide sequence: TGTGCCAGCAGCGGGACTAGCGGGTACCAAGAGACCCAGTACTTC. The J gene is TRBJ2-5, the V gene TRBV2; 12 bases match TRBD2. This CDR3 spans 15 amino acids. CDR1 is SNHLY, CDR2 FYNNEI, per germline. The J segment lost 0 bases and the V segment lost 6 bases, leaving 2 bases of the junction unmatched.